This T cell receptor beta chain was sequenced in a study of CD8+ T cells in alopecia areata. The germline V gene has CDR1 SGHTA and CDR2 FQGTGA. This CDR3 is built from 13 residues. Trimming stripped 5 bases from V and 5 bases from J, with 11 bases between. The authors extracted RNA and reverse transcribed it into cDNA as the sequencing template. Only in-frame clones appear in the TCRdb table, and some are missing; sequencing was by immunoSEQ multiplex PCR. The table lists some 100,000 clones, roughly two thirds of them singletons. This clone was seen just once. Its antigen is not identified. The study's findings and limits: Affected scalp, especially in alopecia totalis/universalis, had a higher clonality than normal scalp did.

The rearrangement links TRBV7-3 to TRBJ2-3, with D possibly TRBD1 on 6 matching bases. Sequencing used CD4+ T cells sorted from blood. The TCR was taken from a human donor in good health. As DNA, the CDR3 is TGTGCCAGCAGCCAACAGGGTGGAGATACGCAGTATTTT. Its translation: CASSQQGGDTQYF.